Below, 15 T cell receptor beta chains from the same sample are listed, as sequenced in a study of response to subunit inactivated influenza vaccine. TCRdb fed the RT-PCR reads into MiXCR, producing one record per CDR3 protein. The sample lists about 700,000 distinct CDR3 sequences, about 15% occurring once. The sequences come from PBMCs from blood, collected 14 to 15 days before vaccination. The receptors were sampled from a man aged 45 to 65 who received an inactivated influenza vaccine.

V usage is TRBV10-3 and J usage is TRBJ2-1; TRBD1 agrees at 9 bases. The CDR3 runs to 17 residues. Looked up from germline, CDR1 is ENHRY and CDR2 is SYGVKD. After removal of 0 bases from V and 0 bases from J, the junction contained 3 bases not matched to a gene. The CDR3 here is CAISESGTGRSYNEQFF. Written as DNA, the CDR3 is TGTGCCATCAGTGAGTCTGGGACAGGGCGCTCCTACAATGAGCAGTTCTTC.

This clonotype was detected many times. The chain links TRBV7-2 to TRBJ2-3, with 7 nucleotides matching TRBD1. After removal of 4 bases from V and 0 bases from J, the junction contained 7 bases not matched to a gene. Germline V gene lookup returns CDR1 SGHTA and CDR2 FQGNSA. The CDR3 covers 16 residues. The CDR3 sequence: CASSSHGTDSTDTQYF. CDR3 DNA: TGTGCCAGCAGCTCACATGGGACAGATAGCACAGATACGCAGTATTTT.

The V gene is TRBV5-4, the J gene TRBJ2-7; D might be TRBD2 (5 bases). From germline, CDR1 is SGHNT and CDR2 YYREEE (reference sequence). CDR3 length: 15 amino acids. V was shortened by 4 bases and J by 3 bases, with 17 bases between the two germline ends. The CDR3: CASSPTPGGIYEQYF. The CDR3 DNA is TGTGCCAGCAGCCCCACCCCAGGAGGAATCTACGAGCAGTACTTC.

This clonotype was seen more than once but under ten times. CDR3 sequence reads: CSAGQGSFSSNQPQHF. The CDR3 DNA is TGCAGTGCTGGACAGGGAAGCTTTTCTAGCAATCAGCCCCAGCATTTT. The rearrangement joins TRBV20-1 to TRBJ1-5; 8 bases map to TRBD1. Germline CDR1 DFQATT, CDR2 SNEGSKA (reference sequence). The CDR3 covers 16 residues. J gave up 0 bases and V 5 bases, and 9 bases lay outside the gene matches.

The rearrangement uses TRBV24-1 and TRBJ2-1; TRBD1 agrees at 7 bases. V lost 9 bases and J lost 6; bases outside the gene matches: 13. The CDR3 extends over 15 amino acids. Germline lookup yields CDR1 KGHDR and CDR2 SFDVKD. CDR3 sequence reads: CATGYPGQSFNEQFF. The DNA of the CDR3 is TGTGCCACCGGATACCCGGGACAGAGCTTCAATGAGCAGTTCTTC.

This rearrangement joins TRBV5-1 to TRBJ2-6; D is ambiguous. The CDR3 consists of 15 residues. CDR1 and CDR2 (germline): SGHRS, YFSETQ. Trimming shortened V by 0 bases and J by 2 bases, and 6 bases separated the two germline ends. In DNA form, the CDR3 reads TGCGCCAGCAGCTTGGGTAACGCTGGGGCCAACGTCCTGACTTTC. Residues: CASSLGNAGANVLTF.

This clonotype was detected a few times. The chain has TRBV4-2 and TRBJ1-5; D is unclear. Germline-derived CDR1 and CDR2 are LGHNA and YNFKEQ. The length of the CDR3 is 15 residues. Trimming left V 0 bases short and J 6 bases short, with 12 bases between. CDR3 region: CASSQDSPGRQPQHF. The CDR3 nucleotides are TGTGCCAGCAGCCAAGATTCCCCCGGGCGTCAGCCCCAGCATTTT.

This clonotype was detected many times. This chain uses TRBV5-1 with TRBJ1-1; D remains ambiguous. This CDR3 has 13 residues. CDR1 and CDR2 from the germline V gene are SGHRS and YFSETQ. Trimming shortened V by 0 bases and J by 1 base, and 4 bases separated the two germline ends. CDR3: CASSLGSNTEAFF. CDR3 coding DNA: TGCGCCAGCAGCTTGGGGTCGAACACTGAAGCTTTCTTT.

The table lists this clonotype with a few counts. The gene calls are TRBV7-6 and TRBJ2-1; 7 positions match TRBD2. Germline assignment: CDR1 SGHVS and CDR2 FNYEAQ. After removal of 4 bases from V and 0 bases from J, the junction contained 3 bases not matched to a gene. The CDR3 length is 15 residues. The DNA of the CDR3 is TGTGCCAGCAGCTCCAGCGGGGACTCCTACAATGAGCAGTTCTTC. Protein: CASSSSGDSYNEQFF.

The sample holds a few counts of this clonotype. The chain couples TRBV7-9 to TRBJ1-1; 10 bases match TRBD1. Germline CDR1 SEHNR, CDR2 FQNEAQ (reference sequence). The CDR3 has 16 amino acids. The trim removed 5 bases at V and 0 bases at J, leaving 6 bases unmatched. CDR3 nucleotides: TGTGCCAGCAGCCCCGACAGGGGGCGAGTGAACACTGAAGCTTTCTTT. It is translated as CASSPDRGRVNTEAFF.

The chain is built from TRBV19 and TRBJ2-2; 8 bases are shared with TRBD2. The CDR3 has 15 amino acids. Trimming at V came to 2 bases and at J to 7 bases, leaving 6 bases not matched to a gene. The germline V gene encodes CDR1 LNHDA and CDR2 SQIVND (reference sequence). The CDR3 is CASSISGSYVGELFF. For the CDR3, the DNA is TGTGCCAGTAGTATAAGCGGGAGTTATGTCGGGGAGCTGTTTTTT.

This sequence joins TRBV7-8 and TRBJ1-6; D is possibly TRBD1 (6 bases). V was pared by 5 bases and J by 13 bases, with 21 bases between. CDR3 length equals 15 residues. Per germline, CDR1 SGHVS and CDR2 FQNEAQ. The CDR3 nucleotides are TGTGCCAGCAGCCATGAGGTTGGGGGGGGCATCCCCCTCCACTTT. Its protein product is CASSHEVGGGIPLHF.

This clonotype was seen only a few times. This chain uses TRBV4-3 with TRBJ2-3, with D possibly being TRBD2 (6 bases). Trimming pared 5 bases from V and 12 bases from J, leaving 18 bases between. CDR1 is LGHNA and CDR2 is YSLEER in the germline V gene. The CDR3 has 13 amino acids. The CDR3 loop reads CASSIAGTPVQYF. For the CDR3, the DNA is TGCGCCAGCAGCATTGCCGGGACTCCGGTACAGTATTTT.

Worth noting for this clonotype: This may arise from a read error, as a much more abundant clone is one base away. The rearrangement links TRBV3-1 to TRBJ2-2, with D possibly matching TRBD2 (5 bases). The CDR3 sequence is 16 residues long. Germline loops: CDR1 LGHDT, CDR2 YNNKEL (reference sequence). The CDR3 sequence is CASSLRASEQTGELVF. For the CDR3, the DNA is TGTGCCAGCAGTTTAAGGGCTAGTGAACAGACCGGGGAGCTGGTTTTT.

This clonotype has a handful of counts. The chain carries TRBV2 and TRBJ1-1; 7 bases are a match to TRBD1. This CDR3 has 12 residues. V shed 7 bases, J shed 4 bases, and the junction held 3 bases outside the gene matches. Germline CDR1 and CDR2: SNHLY and FYNNEI. The chain's CDR3 is CASKTGLTEAFF. The CDR3 DNA is TGTGCCAGCAAGACAGGGCTCACTGAAGCTTTCTTT.